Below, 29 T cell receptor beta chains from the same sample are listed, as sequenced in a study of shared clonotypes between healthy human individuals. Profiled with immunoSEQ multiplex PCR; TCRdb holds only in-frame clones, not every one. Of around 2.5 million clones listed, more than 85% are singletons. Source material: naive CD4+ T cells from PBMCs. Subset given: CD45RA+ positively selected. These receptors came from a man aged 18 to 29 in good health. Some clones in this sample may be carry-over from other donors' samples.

In nucleotides, the CDR3 is TGTGCCAGCAGGCAGGGCCCTTTTAATTCACCCCTCCACTTT. The encoded protein is CASRQGPFNSPLHF. The chain is built from TRBV28 and TRBJ1-6; TRBD1 is a possible D gene (5 bases). V lost 6 bases to trimming and J lost 6 bases, with 12 bases between them. The germline CDR1 and CDR2 sequences are MDHEN and SYDVKM. The CDR3 spans 14 residues.

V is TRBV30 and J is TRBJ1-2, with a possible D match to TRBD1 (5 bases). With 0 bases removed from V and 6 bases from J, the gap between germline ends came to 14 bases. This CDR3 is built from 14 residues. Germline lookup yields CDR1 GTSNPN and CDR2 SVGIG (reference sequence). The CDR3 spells CAWSVGRVGDGYTF. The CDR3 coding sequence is TGTGCCTGGAGTGTCGGCAGGGTAGGCGATGGCTACACCTTC.

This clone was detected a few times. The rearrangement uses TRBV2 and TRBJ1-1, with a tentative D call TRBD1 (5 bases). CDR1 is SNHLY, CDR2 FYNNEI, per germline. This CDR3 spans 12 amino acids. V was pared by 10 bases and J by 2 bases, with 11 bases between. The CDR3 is CATKTGNTEAFF. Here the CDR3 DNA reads TGTGCCACCAAAACAGGTAACACTGAAGCTTTCTTT. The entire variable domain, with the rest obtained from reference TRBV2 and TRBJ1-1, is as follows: EPEVTQTPSHQVTQMGQEVILRCVPISNHLYFYWYRQILGQKVEFLVSFYNNEISEKSEIFDDQFSVERPDGSNFTLKIRSTKLEDSAMYFCATKTGNTEAFFGQGTRLTVV.

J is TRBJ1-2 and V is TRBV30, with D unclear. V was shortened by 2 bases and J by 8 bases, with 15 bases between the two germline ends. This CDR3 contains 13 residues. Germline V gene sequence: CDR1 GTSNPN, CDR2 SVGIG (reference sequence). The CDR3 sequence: CAWSPTSLRGYTF. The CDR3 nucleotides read TGTGCCTGGAGTCCAACCTCCTTGAGGGGCTACACCTTC.

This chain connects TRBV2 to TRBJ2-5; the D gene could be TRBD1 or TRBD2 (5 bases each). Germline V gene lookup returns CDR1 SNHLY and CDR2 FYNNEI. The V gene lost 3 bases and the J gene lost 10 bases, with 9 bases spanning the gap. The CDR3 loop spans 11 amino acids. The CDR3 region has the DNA TGTGCCAGCAGTGAGAGGGGTGACCAGTACTTC. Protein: CASSERGDQYF. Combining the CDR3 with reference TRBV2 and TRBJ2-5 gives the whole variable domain EPEVTQTPSHQVTQMGQEVILRCVPISNHLYFYWYRQILGQKVEFLVSFYNNEISEKSEIFDDQFSVERPDGSNFTLKIRSTKLEDSAMYFCASSERGDQYFGPGTRLLVL.

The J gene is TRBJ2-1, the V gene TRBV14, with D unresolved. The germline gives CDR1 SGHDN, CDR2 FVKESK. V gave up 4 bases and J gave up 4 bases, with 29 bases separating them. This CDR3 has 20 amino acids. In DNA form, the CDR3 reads TGTGCCAGCAGCCCACGGAACCGACTCTCCTCTGAAGGCCTATACAATGAGCAGTTCTTC. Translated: CASSPRNRLSSEGLYNEQFF.

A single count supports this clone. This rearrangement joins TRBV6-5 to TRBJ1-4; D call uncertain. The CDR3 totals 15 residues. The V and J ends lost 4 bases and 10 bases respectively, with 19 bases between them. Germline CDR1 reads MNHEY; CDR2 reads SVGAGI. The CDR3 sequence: CASSWETGKGGKLFF. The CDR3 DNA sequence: TGTGCCAGCAGTTGGGAAACCGGGAAAGGTGGAAAACTGTTTTTT.

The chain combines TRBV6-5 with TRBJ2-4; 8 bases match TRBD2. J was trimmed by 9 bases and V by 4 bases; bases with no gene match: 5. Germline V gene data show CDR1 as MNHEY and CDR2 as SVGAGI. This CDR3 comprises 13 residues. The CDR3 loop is CASSSPGGGIQYF. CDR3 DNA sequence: TGTGCCAGCAGTTCCCCCGGGGGGGGCATTCAGTACTTC.

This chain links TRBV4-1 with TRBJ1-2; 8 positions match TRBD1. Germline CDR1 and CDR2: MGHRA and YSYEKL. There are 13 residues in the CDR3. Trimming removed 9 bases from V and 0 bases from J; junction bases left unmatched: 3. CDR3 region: CASRQGTNYGYTF. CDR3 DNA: TGCGCCAGTAGACAGGGGACTAACTATGGCTACACCTTC.

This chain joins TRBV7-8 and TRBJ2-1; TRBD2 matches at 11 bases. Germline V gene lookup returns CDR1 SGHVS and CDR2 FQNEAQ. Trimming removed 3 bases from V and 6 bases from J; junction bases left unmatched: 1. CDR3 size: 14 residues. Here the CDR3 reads CASSFGTSGNEQFF. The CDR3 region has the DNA TGTGCCAGCAGCTTCGGGACTAGCGGCAATGAGCAGTTCTTC.

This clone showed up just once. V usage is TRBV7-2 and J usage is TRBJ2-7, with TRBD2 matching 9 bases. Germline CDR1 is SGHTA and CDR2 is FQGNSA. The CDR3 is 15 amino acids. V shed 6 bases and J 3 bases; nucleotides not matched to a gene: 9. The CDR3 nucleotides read TGTGCCAGCAGTAGTGCTAGCGGGGACTACTACGAGCAGTACTTC. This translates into CASSSASGDYYEQYF.

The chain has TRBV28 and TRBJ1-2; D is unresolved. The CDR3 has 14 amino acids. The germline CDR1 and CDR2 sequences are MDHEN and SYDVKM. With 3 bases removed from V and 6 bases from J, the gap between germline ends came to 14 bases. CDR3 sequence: CASSLVATWNGYTF. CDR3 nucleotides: TGTGCCAGCAGTTTGGTGGCAACTTGGAATGGCTACACCTTC.

The CDR3 region is CASSPMAGGDYNEQFF. CDR3 DNA: TGTGCCAGCTCCCCGATGGCGGGAGGGGACTACAATGAGCAGTTCTTC. The J gene is TRBJ2-1, the V gene TRBV18; 9 nucleotides align to TRBD2. CDR1 is KGHSH and CDR2 is LQKENI in the germline V gene. Trimming took 6 bases from V and 3 from J; bases not matched to a gene: 9. This CDR3 contains 16 residues.

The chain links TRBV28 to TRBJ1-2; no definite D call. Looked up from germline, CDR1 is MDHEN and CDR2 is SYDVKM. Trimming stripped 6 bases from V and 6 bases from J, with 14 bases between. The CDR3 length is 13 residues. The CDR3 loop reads CASSVRDNNGYTF. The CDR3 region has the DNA TGTGCCAGCAGCGTAAGAGACAATAATGGCTACACCTTC.

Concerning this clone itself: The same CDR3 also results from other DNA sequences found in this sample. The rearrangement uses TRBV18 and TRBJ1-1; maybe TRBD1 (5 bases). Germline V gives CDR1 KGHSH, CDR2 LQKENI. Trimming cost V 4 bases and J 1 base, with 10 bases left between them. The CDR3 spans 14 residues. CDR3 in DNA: TGTGCCAGCTCACAGGGCCAGGGGAACACTGAAGCTTTCTTT. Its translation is CASSQGQGNTEAFF.

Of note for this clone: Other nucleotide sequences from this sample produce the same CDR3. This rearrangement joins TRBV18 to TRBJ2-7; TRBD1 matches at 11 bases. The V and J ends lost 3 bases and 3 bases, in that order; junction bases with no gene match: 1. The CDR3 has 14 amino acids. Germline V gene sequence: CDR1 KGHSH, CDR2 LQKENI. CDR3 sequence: CASSPGTGGYEQYF. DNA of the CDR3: TGTGCCAGCTCACCCGGGACAGGGGGCTACGAGCAGTACTTC.

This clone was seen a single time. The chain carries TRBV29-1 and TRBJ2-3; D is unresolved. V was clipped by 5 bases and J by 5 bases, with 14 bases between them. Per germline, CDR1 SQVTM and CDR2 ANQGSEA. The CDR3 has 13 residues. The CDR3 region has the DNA TGCAGCGTTACCATAACCCGAGGAGATACGCAGTATTTT. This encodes CSVTITRGDTQYF.

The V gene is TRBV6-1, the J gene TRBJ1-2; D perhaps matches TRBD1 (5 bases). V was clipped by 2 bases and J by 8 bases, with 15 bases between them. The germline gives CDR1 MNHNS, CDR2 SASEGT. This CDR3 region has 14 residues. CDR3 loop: CASSESGERSGYTF. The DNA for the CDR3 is TGTGCCAGCAGTGAATCGGGGGAGAGGTCCGGCTACACCTTC.

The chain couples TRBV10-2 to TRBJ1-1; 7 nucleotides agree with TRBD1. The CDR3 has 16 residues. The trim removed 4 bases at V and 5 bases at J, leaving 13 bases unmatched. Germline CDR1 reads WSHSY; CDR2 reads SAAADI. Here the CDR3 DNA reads TGCGCCAGCAGTGGGAGACAGGGTGGGGCGCGGACTGAAGCTTTCTTT. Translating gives CASSGRQGGARTEAFF.

The CDR3 here is CASSTSGNTIYF. The CDR3 nucleotides read TGTGCCAGCAGCACCTCTGGAAACACCATATATTTT. The rearrangement joins TRBV4-2 to TRBJ1-3; no firm D call. The ends were cut back, 5 bases at V and 0 bases at J, with 2 bases in the middle. Looked up from germline, CDR1 is LGHNA and CDR2 is YNFKEQ. CDR3 length equals 12 residues.

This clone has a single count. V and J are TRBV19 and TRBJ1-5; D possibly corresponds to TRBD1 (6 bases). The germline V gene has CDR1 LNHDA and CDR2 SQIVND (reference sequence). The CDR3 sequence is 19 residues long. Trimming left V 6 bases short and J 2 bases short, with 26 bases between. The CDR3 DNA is TGTGCCAGTAGCCAACAGGGATTGGGGCTCGGAGTACGCAATCAGCCCCAGCATTTT. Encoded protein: CASSQQGLGLGVRNQPQHF.

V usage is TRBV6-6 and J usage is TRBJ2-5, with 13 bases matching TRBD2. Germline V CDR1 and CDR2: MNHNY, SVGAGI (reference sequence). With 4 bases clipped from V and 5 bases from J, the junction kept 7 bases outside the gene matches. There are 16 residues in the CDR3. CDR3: CASSFELAGGKETQYF. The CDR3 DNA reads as TGTGCCAGCAGTTTCGAACTAGCGGGAGGGAAGGAGACCCAGTACTTC.

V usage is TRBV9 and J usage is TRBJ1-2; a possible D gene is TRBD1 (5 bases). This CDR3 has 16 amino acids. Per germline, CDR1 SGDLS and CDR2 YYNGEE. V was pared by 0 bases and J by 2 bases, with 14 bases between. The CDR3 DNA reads TGTGCCAGCAGCGTAGATGGGACGGTTATCAACTATGGCTACACCTTC. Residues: CASSVDGTVINYGYTF.

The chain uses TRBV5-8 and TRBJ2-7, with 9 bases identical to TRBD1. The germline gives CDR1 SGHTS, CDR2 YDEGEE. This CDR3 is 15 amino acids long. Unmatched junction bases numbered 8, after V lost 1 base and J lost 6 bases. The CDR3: CASSLWGQGSLEQYF. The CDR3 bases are TGTGCCAGCAGCTTGTGGGGACAGGGTTCTCTCGAGCAGTACTTC.

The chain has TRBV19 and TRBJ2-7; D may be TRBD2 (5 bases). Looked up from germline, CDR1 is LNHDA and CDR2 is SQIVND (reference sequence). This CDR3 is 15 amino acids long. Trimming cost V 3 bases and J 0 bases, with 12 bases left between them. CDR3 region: CASSIPGIASYEQYF. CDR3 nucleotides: TGTGCCAGTAGTATCCCGGGGATTGCCTCCTACGAGCAGTACTTC.

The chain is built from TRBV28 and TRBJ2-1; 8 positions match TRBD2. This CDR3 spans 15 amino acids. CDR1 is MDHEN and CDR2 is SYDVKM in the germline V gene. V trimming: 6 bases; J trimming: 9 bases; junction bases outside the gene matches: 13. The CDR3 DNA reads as TGTGCCAGCAGGCCCCCGGGACTAGGGAACGGTGAGCAGTTCTTC. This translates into CASRPPGLGNGEQFF.

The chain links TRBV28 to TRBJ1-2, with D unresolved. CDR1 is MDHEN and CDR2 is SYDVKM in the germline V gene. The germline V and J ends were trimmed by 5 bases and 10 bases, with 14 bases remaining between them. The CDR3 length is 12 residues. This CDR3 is CASSPLRGDYTF. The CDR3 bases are TGTGCCAGCAGTCCCCTTCGGGGTGACTACACCTTC.

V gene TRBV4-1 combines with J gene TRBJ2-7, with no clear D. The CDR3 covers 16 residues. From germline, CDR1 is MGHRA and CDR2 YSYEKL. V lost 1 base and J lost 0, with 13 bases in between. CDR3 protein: CASSQGGRLGSYEQYF. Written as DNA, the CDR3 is TGCGCCAGCAGCCAAGGTGGGCGTTTGGGCTCCTACGAGCAGTACTTC.

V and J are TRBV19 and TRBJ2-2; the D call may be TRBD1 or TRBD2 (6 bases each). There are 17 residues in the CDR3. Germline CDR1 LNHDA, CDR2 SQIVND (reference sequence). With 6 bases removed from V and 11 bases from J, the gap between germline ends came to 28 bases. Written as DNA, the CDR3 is TGTGCCAGTAGGAGACTCGGGCGGCTGGGGGGCGCCTCCGAGCTGTTTTTT. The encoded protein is CASRRLGRLGGASELFF.